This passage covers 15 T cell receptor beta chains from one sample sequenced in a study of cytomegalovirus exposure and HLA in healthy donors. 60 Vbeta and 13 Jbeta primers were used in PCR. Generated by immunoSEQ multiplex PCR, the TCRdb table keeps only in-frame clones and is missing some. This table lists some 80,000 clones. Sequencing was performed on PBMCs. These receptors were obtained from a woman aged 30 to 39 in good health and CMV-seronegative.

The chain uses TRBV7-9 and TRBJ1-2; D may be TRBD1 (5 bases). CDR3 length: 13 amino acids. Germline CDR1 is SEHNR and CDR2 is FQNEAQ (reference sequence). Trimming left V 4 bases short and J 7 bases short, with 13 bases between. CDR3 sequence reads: CASSSGTGSGYTF. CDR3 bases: TGTGCCAGCAGCTCCGGGACCGGGAGTGGCTACACCTTC.

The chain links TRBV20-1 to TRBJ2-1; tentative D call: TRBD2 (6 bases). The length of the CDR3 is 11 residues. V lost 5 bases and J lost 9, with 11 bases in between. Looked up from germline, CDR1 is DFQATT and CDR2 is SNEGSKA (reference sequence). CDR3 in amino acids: CSAVGGIEQFF. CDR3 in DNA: TGCAGTGCTGTGGGCGGGATTGAGCAGTTCTTC.

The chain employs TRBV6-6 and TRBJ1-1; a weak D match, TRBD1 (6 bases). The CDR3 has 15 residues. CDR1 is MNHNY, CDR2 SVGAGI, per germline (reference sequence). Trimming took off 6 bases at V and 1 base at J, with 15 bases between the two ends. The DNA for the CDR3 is TGTGCCAGCAGGGCACAGGGTCGAGGGAACACTGAAGCTTTCTTT. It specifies CASRAQGRGNTEAFF.

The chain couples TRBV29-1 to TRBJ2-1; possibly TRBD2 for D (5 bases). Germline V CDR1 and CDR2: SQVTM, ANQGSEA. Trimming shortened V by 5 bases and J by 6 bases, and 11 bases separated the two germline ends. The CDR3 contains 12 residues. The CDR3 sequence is CSVLLVRNEQFF. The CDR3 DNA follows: TGCAGCGTTTTACTAGTTCGCAATGAGCAGTTCTTC.

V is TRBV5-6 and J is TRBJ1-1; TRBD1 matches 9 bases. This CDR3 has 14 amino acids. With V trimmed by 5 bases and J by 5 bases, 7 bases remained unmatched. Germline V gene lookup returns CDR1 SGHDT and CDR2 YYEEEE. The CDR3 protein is CASRLQGAPTEAFF. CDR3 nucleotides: TGTGCCAGCAGACTACAGGGGGCGCCGACTGAAGCTTTCTTT.

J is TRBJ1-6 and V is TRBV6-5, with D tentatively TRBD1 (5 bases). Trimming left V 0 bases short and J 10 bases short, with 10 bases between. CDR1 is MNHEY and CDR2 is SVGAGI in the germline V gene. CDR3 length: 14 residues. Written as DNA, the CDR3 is TGTGCCAGCAGTTACTCGAGTCAGGGATCACCCCTCCACTTT. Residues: CASSYSSQGSPLHF.

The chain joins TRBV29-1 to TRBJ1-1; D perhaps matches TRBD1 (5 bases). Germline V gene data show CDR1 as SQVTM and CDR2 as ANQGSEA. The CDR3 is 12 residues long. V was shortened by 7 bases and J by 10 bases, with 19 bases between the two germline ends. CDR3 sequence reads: CSGVSGGEGAFF. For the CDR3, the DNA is TGCAGCGGTGTAAGTGGAGGGGAAGGAGCTTTCTTT.

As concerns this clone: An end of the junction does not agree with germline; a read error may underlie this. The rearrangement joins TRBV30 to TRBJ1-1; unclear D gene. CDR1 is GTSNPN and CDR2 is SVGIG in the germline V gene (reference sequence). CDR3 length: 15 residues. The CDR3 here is CAGSPNSPSNTEAFF. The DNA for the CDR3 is TGTGCCGGGAGTCCTAATTCCCCTTCGAACACTGAAGCTTTCTTT.

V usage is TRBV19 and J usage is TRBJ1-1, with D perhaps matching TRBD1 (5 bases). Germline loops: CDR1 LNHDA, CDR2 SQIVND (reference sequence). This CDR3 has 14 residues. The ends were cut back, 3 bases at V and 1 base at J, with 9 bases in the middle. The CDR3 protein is CASSIQGSNTEAFF. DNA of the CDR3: TGTGCCAGTAGTATCCAGGGATCGAACACTGAAGCTTTCTTT.

CDR3 nucleotides: TGTGCCAGCTCATCCGACAGGGACTATGGCTACACCTTC. Translation gives CASSSDRDYGYTF. V is TRBV18 and J is TRBJ1-2, with 7 bases lining up with TRBD1. The CDR3 has 13 amino acids. The J segment lost 3 bases and the V segment lost 5 bases, leaving 3 bases of the junction unmatched. Germline V gene sequence: CDR1 KGHSH, CDR2 LQKENI.

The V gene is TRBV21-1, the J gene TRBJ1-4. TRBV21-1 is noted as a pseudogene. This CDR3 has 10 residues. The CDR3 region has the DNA TGTGCCAGAGAGGGAGAAAAACTGTTTTTT. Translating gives CAREGEKLFF.

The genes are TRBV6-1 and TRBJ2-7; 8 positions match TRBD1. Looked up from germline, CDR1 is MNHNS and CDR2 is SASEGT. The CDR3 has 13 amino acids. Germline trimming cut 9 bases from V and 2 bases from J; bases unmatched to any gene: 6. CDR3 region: CASGQGAPYEQYF. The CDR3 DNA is TGTGCCAGTGGACAGGGTGCTCCCTACGAGCAGTACTTC.

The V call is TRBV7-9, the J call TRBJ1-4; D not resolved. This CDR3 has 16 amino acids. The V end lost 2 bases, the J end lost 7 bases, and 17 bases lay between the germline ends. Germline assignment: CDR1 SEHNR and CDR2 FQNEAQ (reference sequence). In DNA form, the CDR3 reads TGTGCCAGCAGCTTACTGGCCCCTGGGGAGCGTGAAAAACTGTTTTTT. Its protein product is CASSLLAPGEREKLFF.

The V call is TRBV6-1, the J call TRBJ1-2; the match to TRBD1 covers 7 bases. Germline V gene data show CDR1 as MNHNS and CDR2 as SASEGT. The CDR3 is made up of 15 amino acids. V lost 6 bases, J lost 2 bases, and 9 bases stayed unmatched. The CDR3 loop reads CASSDGWGQNYGYTF. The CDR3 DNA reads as TGTGCCAGCAGCGACGGCTGGGGACAGAACTATGGCTACACCTTC.

DNA of the CDR3: TGTGCCACCAGCAGTCCAGACGGGGACAATGAGCAGTTCTTC. It translates to CATSSPDGDNEQFF. V usage is TRBV15 and J usage is TRBJ2-1; TRBD2 is a possible D gene (5 bases). Germline V CDR1 and CDR2: LNHNV, YYDKDF (reference sequence). V dropped 3 bases and J dropped 5 bases, with 11 bases sitting between them. The CDR3 contains 14 residues.